Listed here are 14 T cell receptor beta chains from one sample, sequenced in a study of T cells in Graves' hyperthyroidism and ophthalmopathy. TCR beta CDR3 sequences were amplified from RNA transcripts. An initial round of RT-PCR targeting the TCR CDR3 relied on the HTBI primer set. One entry per CDR3 protein results from TCRdb running MiXCR on the multiplex PCR reads. The table lists approximately 520,000 distinct CDR3 sequences, approximately 24% of them singletons, with about 10% in the top ten. Sequencing input: blood. Receptor source: a woman in her 30s with Graves' ophthalmopathy.

There are many counts of this clonotype. The J gene is TRBJ1-1, the V gene TRBV7-2; D is unresolved. Per the germline V gene, CDR1 is SGHTA and CDR2 is FQGNSA. V lost 1 base and J 1 base, leaving 4 bases between the germline ends. The CDR3 spans 13 residues. As DNA, the CDR3 is TGTGCCAGCAGCTTAGATGCGAACACTGAAGCTTTCTTT. Protein product: CASSLDANTEAFF.

About this clonotype: It may be a read error: a sequence one base away is much more abundant. This chain joins TRBV4-1 and TRBJ1-2, with no clear D. Germline CDR1 is MGHRA and CDR2 is YSYEKL. The CDR3 is 13 amino acids. As DNA, the CDR3 is TGCGCCAGCAGCCTAGTGGAGTCGTATGGCCACACCTTC. Its protein is CASSLVESYGHTF.

In regard to this clonotype: This sequence may be a read error, since a much larger clone differs from it by one base. The chain has TRBV7-9 and TRBJ2-7; D may be TRBD2 (7 bases). Trimming took off 5 bases at V and 7 bases at J, with 15 bases between the two ends. The germline gives CDR1 SEHNR, CDR2 FQNEAQ (reference sequence). This CDR3 is built from 13 residues. This CDR3 is CASSRAQGGEQYF. The CDR3 DNA reads TGTGCCAGCAGCCGGGCACAGGGAGGGGAGCAGTACTTC.

The chain employs TRBV20-1 and TRBJ1-2, with 7 bases matching TRBD1. Per germline, CDR1 DFQATT and CDR2 SNEGSKA (reference sequence). This CDR3 has 13 residues. Trimming took 2 bases from V and 5 from J; bases not matched to a gene: 5. The CDR3 sequence is CSARKTGKYGYTF. Here the CDR3 DNA reads TGCAGTGCTAGAAAGACAGGGAAGTATGGCTACACCTTC.

This clonotype has a count of ten or more. V and J are TRBV6-5 and TRBJ1-2; no clear D. The germline CDR1 and CDR2 sequences are MNHEY and SVGAGI. The CDR3 is made up of 14 amino acids. V lost 2 bases and J lost 8, with 15 bases in between. CDR3 coding DNA: TGTGCCAGCAGTTACGGGTGGGAGGTGGGGGGCTACACCTTC. It translates to CASSYGWEVGGYTF.

The chain carries TRBV12-3 or TRBV12-4 and TRBJ2-5, with 9 bases aligning to TRBD2. V lost 7 bases to trimming and J lost 4 bases; unmatched junction nucleotides: 4. The CDR3 has 13 amino acids. CDR3 nucleotide sequence: TGTGCCAGCAAAAATAGCGGGGGAGAGACCCAGTACTTC. Protein product: CASKNSGGETQYF.

This clonotype showed up many times. The V and J genes are TRBV20-1 and TRBJ2-7; D not certain. Trimming stripped 6 bases from V and 0 bases from J, with 12 bases between. Germline-derived CDR1 and CDR2 are DFQATT and SNEGSKA (reference sequence). This CDR3 region has 13 residues. The CDR3 DNA is TGCAGTGCCAACCTTGGGTCCTCCTACGAGCAGTACTTC. Its protein is CSANLGSSYEQYF.

This clonotype was picked up a small number of times. The gene calls are TRBV20-1 and TRBJ2-1; maybe TRBD2 (7 bases). The V end lost 6 bases, the J end lost 7 bases, and 19 bases lay between the germline ends. The germline V gene encodes CDR1 DFQATT and CDR2 SNEGSKA (reference sequence). CDR3 length: 14 residues. CDR3 DNA sequence: TGCAGTGCCCCGCGCGGGGGCCGGGGGAATGAGCAGTTCTTC. It codes for CSAPRGGRGNEQFF.

The genes are TRBV20-1 and TRBJ2-7; 8 bases match TRBD1. Germline V gene lookup returns CDR1 DFQATT and CDR2 SNEGSKA (reference sequence). The CDR3 loop spans 15 amino acids. The V and J ends lost 2 bases and 7 bases, in that order; junction bases with no gene match: 13. CDR3 residues: CSARSPSDRVREQYF. The CDR3 DNA reads as TGCAGTGCTAGATCACCCTCGGACAGGGTTAGAGAGCAGTACTTC.

This clonotype was detected only a few times. V is TRBV30 and J is TRBJ2-6; D remains unclear. Trimming pared 3 bases from V and 0 bases from J, leaving 9 bases between. Looked up from germline, CDR1 is GTSNPN and CDR2 is SVGIG (reference sequence). This CDR3 contains 15 residues. CDR3 in amino acids: CAWSKGTSGANVLTF. The CDR3 DNA reads as TGTGCCTGGAGCAAAGGCACCTCTGGGGCCAACGTCCTGACTTTC.

This clonotype has a count of ten or more. The chain couples TRBV4-2 to TRBJ2-2; no clear D. V lost 0 bases and J lost 7, with 9 bases in between. Germline V gives CDR1 LGHNA, CDR2 YNFKEQ. This CDR3 spans 14 amino acids. DNA of the CDR3: TGTGCCAGCAGCCAAGAGAAGGGTGTCGGGGAGCTGTTTTTT. Encoded protein: CASSQEKGVGELFF.

This clonotype was detected ten times or more. The chain has TRBV6-1 and TRBJ2-3, with D uncertain. V was shortened by 8 bases and J by 3 bases, with 6 bases between the two germline ends. Germline V gene lookup returns CDR1 MNHNS and CDR2 SASEGT. There are 11 residues in the CDR3. In DNA, the CDR3 is TGTGCCAGCGAATTGACAGATACGCAGTATTTT. Protein sequence: CASELTDTQYF.

The chain uses TRBV2 and TRBJ1-5, with a tentative D call TRBD1 (5 bases). The CDR3 runs 15 residues. Trimming cost V 2 bases and J 2 bases, with 10 bases left between them. Germline V lookup: CDR1 SNHLY, CDR2 FYNNEI. CDR3 sequence (DNA): TGTGCCAGCAGTGAAAAGGGGATAGGCAATCAGCCCCAGCATTTT. This encodes CASSEKGIGNQPQHF.

V usage is TRBV11-2 and J usage is TRBJ1-1; possibly TRBD1 for D (5 bases). V was cut by 5 bases and J by 7 bases, with 20 bases left in between. This CDR3 is built from 15 residues. Germline CDR1 and CDR2: SGHAT and FQNNGV. The CDR3 loop reads CASSPRTRLDGEAFF. The CDR3 DNA reads TGTGCCAGCAGCCCCCGGACACGGTTGGATGGTGAAGCTTTCTTT.